The text below deals with one T cell receptor (beta chain). Its antigen target is currently unknown. No much larger clone is present one base from it, and per-base qualities are unavailable. The sample belongs to a study of cytomegalovirus exposure and HLA in healthy donors (dated by TCRdb to about 2017). In terms of the full investigation: In an earlier analysis of approximately 500 of the donors, around 300 Gb of sequence data and just under 120 million unique TCR beta sequences from some 170 million T cells were reported. Approximately 310 gigabases of sequencing data and roughly 81 million unique TCR sequences made up an early release that covered 500 to 700 HLA-typed donors. The genetic ancestry cluster associated with self-reported Caucasian donors included over 80% of the roughly 380 genotyped donors. The aim of the study was to test whether cataloging public T cell receptors could identify signatures of past pathogen exposure. The study used immunosequencing to profile the T cell repertoires of several hundred subjects and linked those repertoires to cytomegalovirus serostatus. Along with the roughly 710-subject first cohort, a separate validation cohort of around 120 different subjects was used. High-throughput TCR immunosequencing, statistical association of individual TCRs with disease status, and machine learning were combined to predict cytomegalovirus infection status. A later analysis re-analyzed previously published TCR beta repertoires from 660 or so donors and added high-resolution HLA genotyping to study TCR occurrence patterns. Rather than using new phenotypic data, the later analysis identified candidate immune exposures from TCR beta sequences and from how often those sequences occurred across donors. In an earlier analysis of 587 of the donors, high-throughput TCR beta sequencing was used to judge whether each TCR beta V gene segment behaved as functional or pseudogenic. Donor age, sex, ethnicity and CMV serostatus were collected together with the repertoire data. Genome-wide SNP genotypes for about 65% of the roughly 700 donors were used in a later genetic analysis, which treated that subset as a discovery cohort. Every discovery cohort repertoire had been produced on one sequencing platform. HLA typing covered class I and class II loci at four-digit resolution. Typing coverage differed by locus: A, B, C, DRB1 and DQB1 were typed in roughly 620-640 donors, DQA1 in 522, DPA1 in around 600, and DPB1 in approximately 450. Roughly five DR-DQ haplotypes were treated as single units for association and clustering because of strong linkage in the cohort. Among a few hundred genotyped donors of the cohort, an average of approximately 250,000 unique TCR beta nucleotide sequences were sequenced per donor, around a sixth of them non-productive.

The cohort consisted of 600 or so healthy bone marrow donors. All cohort members were sampled while nominally healthy, although unrecorded immune exposures were likely present. The donor tested CMV seronegative and was one of the 352 seronegative cohort members. A peripheral blood sample was provided by each donor, and peripheral blood mononuclear cells were used for TCR beta sequencing. The Qiagen DNeasy Blood Extraction Kit was used to extract genomic DNA from the blood cell samples. The CDR3 measures 14 amino acids from cysteine to phenylalanine. Of the read, only the CDR3 DNA is kept; its 42 bases are in frame from base 1. In the germline V gene, CDR1 corresponds to SGHDT and CDR2 to YYEEEE. The library came from the immunoSEQ multiplex PCR assay. For the multiplex PCR, a mixture combining 60 forward primers for TCR Vbeta segments and 13 reverse primers for TCR Jbeta segments was used. The CDR3 region of rearranged TCR beta genes was amplified from genomic DNA by a multiplex PCR assay. Amplified TCR beta libraries were sequenced as 87-base-pair reads on the Illumina HiSeq System. The published analysis was carried out like this. A later analysis tallied around 82 million unique TCR beta chains across the 600 to 700 repertoires, and roughly 11 million of those chains were shared by two or more donors. Raw reads were error-corrected and collapsed into unique sequences with a nearest-neighbor algorithm that merged closely related sequences to remove PCR and sequencing errors. V, D and J gene segments were assigned by aligning CDR3 sequences to IMGT reference sequences. Each retained sequence needed at least a six-nucleotide match to both a V gene segment and a J gene segment. Rearrangements were called productive when the CDR3 lacked stop codons and stayed in frame with V and J; all others were non-productive. Following IMGT convention, CDR3 was defined as the stretch from the second conserved V-encoded cysteine to the conserved J-encoded phenylalanine. The earlier analysis of 450 to 750 of the donors excluded any sequence lacking an unambiguous match to a single V gene segment. An earlier analysis of approximately 590 of the donors called V segments functional above 56.7% productive rearrangements and segregating when the between-donor standard deviation exceeded 5%. To diagnose cytomegalovirus status from the catalog of TCR beta chain sequences, a statistical classification framework was built. In a later analysis, V and J genes were assigned by comparing TCR nucleotide sequences against IMGT/GENE-DB human TR gene sequences. Using the TCRdist pipeline, a later analysis assigned CDR3 sequences along with most-parsimonious VDJ recombination scenarios. In a later analysis, every TCR beta chain was defined by the combination of its CDR3 amino acid sequence and its V-gene family, and reads without a unique V-gene family were dropped. In a later analysis, several hundred highly shared, low-generation-probability nucleotide sequences were removed to address suspected cross-contamination and a sequencing artifact. In a later analysis, a clonal expansion index for each public chain was calculated from normalized within-repertoire ranks of inferred template counts. In a later analysis, generation probabilities were computed with a VDJ recombination model fitted to out-of-frame rearrangements, and the resulting probabilities were checked against IGoR. In a later analysis, TCR-TCR, TCR-HLA and TCR-CMV co-occurrence was scored with hypergeometric tests, and a repertoire-size bias correction was applied to TCR pairs. A later analysis estimated false discovery rates by permuting HLA or CMV assignments 20 times. In a later analysis, co-occurring TCRs were grouped with DBSCAN, and TCRdist sequence similarity was added when clustering was performed within HLA-allele-positive subsets. Repertoires with fewer than 30,000 or more than 120,000 public chains, plus five repertoires with anomalous nucleotide sharing, were excluded from co-occurrence clustering. As stored in TCRdb, this immuneACCESS dataset retains in-frame rearrangements with V and J assigned. A fraction of the clones does not appear; measured against another copy, unresolved V genes explain less than half of the discrepancy, and the remainder lacks a known reason. Clone size and V and J calls were adopted from that table, with D and trimming inferred from the DNA. The sample table lists 45,000 to 70,000 clones, around four fifths of them with a count of one. The ten largest clones capture 1.6% of the sample.

The paper's findings and limits, for the study overall: An earlier analysis of approximately 570 of the donors showed that most TCR beta V segments appeared in productive rearrangements either about 90% or about 30% of the time, which broadly matched IMGT annotations. In vitro tests confirmed that a few of the cytomegalovirus-associated TCR beta chains recognize cytomegalovirus antigens. Linkage disequilibrium might explain the correlated functional status among segregating V segments, but an unknown experimental factor could not be excluded. In a later analysis, several top co-occurrence clusters were reported to appear linked to parvovirus B19, influenza, CMV and Epstein-Barr virus. Specific HLA alleles were associated with over 15,000 TCR beta sequences at a false discovery rate of 0.05 in a later analysis. A further reported finding was that TCR beta sequences accurately predicted the HLA-A and HLA-B alleles for most subjects in the first cohort. Roughly uniform sequencing depth across donors was assumed in presence/absence analyses, although this assumption may not hold. Roughly 15 rarely observed V segments, including chromosome 9 orphons, were excluded from the earlier analysis of a few hundred of the donors because counts were too low. Most CMV-associated TCR beta chains appeared to be HLA-restricted in a later analysis, and the HLA associations seemed to be driven largely by CMV exposure. A total of roughly 160 TCR beta chains were listed by the study as associated with cytomegalovirus. In a later analysis, the rate of TCR association differed among HLA loci, with DRB1 alleles having the most associated TCRs and HLA-C alleles having the fewest. A cluster of highly shared sequence variants was judged likely to be a technical artifact of the sequencing pipeline. The classifier was reported to diagnose cytomegalovirus status with high specificity and sensitivity in both the original and validation cohorts. In a later genetic analysis, fewer N-insertions in productive TCRs were reported among donors in an Asian-associated ancestry cluster than the roughly 670-donor mean. An association between a missense DCLRE1C variant and V-gene and J-gene trimming of TCR beta chains was found in a later genetic analysis and replicated in an independent cohort. The authors suggested that the approach could potentially be generalized to other disease states and immunological phenotypes. This cohort had only TCR beta chains sequenced, and the lack of alpha or paired-chain data limited which features could be detected. Immune exposure information for the cohort was limited to CMV serostatus. Because HLA typing was unavailable for some donors at each locus, only the typed subset was used in association tests. Because the 87-base-pair reads could not distinguish some IMGT-functional V segments, including TRBV6-2 and TRBV6-3, those segments were excluded. Across donors, most TCR sequences were observed very rarely, whereas some public TCRs were present in many individuals. Strong co-occurrence of HLA alleles, especially DR and DQ, made assigning TCR associations to individual alleles difficult. In a later analysis, HLA-associated TCR beta chains were found to be more clonally expanded and to have lower generation probabilities than equally common non-associated chains.

The TCR was taken from a man aged 30 to 39 in good health and CMV-seronegative. Sequenced input: PBMCs. The chain uses TRBV5-6 and TRBJ2-5, with a tentative D gene TRBD1 over 6 matching bases. Gene TRBJ2-7 matches the end of the DNA better, so the J call may be wrong. The nucleotide sequence is TGTGCCAGCACGGCCTCGGACAGAACCTACGAGCAGTACTTC. This codes for CASTASDRTYEQYF.